This T cell receptor (beta chain) came from a study of blood T cell repertoires in COVID-19. In regard to this clone: A junction boundary mismatches the germline segment, possibly from a read error.

Generated by immunoSEQ multiplex PCR, the TCRdb table keeps only in-frame clones and is missing some. The repertoire holds 150,000 to 200,000 clones, over 60% seen once, with 26% in the top ten. Germline lookup yields CDR1 GTSNPN and CDR2 SVGIG (reference sequence). The CDR3 consists of 12 residues. Sequencing was done on a sample of peripheral blood. V usage is TRBV30 and J usage is TRBJ1-2; TRBD1 matches at 11 bases. The TCR sequence derives from a woman aged 70 to 79 with acute or convalescent COVID-19. CDR3 DNA: TGTGCCTGGAGCGGGGACAGGGGGAGGTCCTTCTTC. It is translated as CAWSGDRGRSFF.